Detailed here is one T cell receptor beta chain. Profiling relied on immunoSEQ multiplex PCR, and the TCRdb table lists in-frame clones only, not all of them. The top ten hold 14% of the sample, which has approximately 60,000 clones, roughly 75% seen once. Germline V gene lookup returns CDR1 MNHNS and CDR2 SASEGT. The CDR3 has 12 amino acids. V lost 3 bases, J lost 10 bases, and 9 bases lay in between. These data are taken from a study of blood T cell repertoires in COVID-19. About the study: PBMCs, B-cell-depleted T cells, or T cells were the source of the cDNA or gDNA that made up the material.

The J gene is TRBJ1-4, the V gene TRBV6-1; D is ambiguous. The specimen was peripheral blood. The receptor's source is a man aged 55-75 years with COVID-19, enrolled during active disease. The DNA for the CDR3 is TGTGCCAGCAGTGATGGTTACGGAAAACTGTTTTTT. This codes for CASSDGYGKLFF.